These 5 T cell receptor beta chains share one sample of origin, sequenced in a study of response to subunit inactivated influenza vaccine. TCRdb re-called the RT-PCR reads with MiXCR, one entry per CDR3 protein. The sample comprises about 160,000 distinct CDR3 sequences, roughly 10% of which are singletons, and over 10% rests with the top ten. The source was non-naive T cells sorted from PBMCs, collected more than 35 days after vaccination. Every receptor here comes from a man aged 50 to 59 who received an inactivated influenza vaccine.

CDR3 coding DNA: TGTGCCAGCAGACGCCGGGACATGGGTCGGAACGAGCAGTACTTC. It specifies CASRRRDMGRNEQYF. The rearrangement links TRBV6-2 or TRBV6-3 to TRBJ2-7; possibly TRBD1 for D (6 bases). Germline values: CDR1 MNHEY, CDR2 SVGEGT. The V and J ends lost 6 bases and 5 bases respectively, with 20 bases between them. CDR3 size: 15 residues.

The V gene is TRBV6-1, the J gene TRBJ2-5; 11 nucleotides agree with TRBD2. Per the germline V gene, CDR1 is MNHNS and CDR2 is SASEGT. The CDR3 covers 15 residues. Losses at the gene ends were 4 bases for V and 2 bases for J; bases not matched to a gene: 3. The CDR3 DNA is TGTGCCAGCAGTGTGCTAGCGGGAGGACAAGAGACCCAGTACTTC. Translating gives CASSVLAGGQETQYF.

The sample holds many counts of this clonotype. V and J are TRBV29-1 and TRBJ2-7, with 8 bases that match TRBD1. Germline values: CDR1 SQVTM, CDR2 ANQGSEA. CDR3 length equals 12 residues. The V segment lost 4 bases and the J segment 6 bases; nucleotides outside the gene matches: 5. The CDR3 bases are TGCAGCGTTGCGGACAGGGTAGCCGAGCAGTACTTC. This sequence encodes CSVADRVAEQYF.

In its sample, this clonotype was seen a few times. The chain carries TRBV2 and TRBJ2-3, with TRBD2 matching 15 bases. This CDR3 region has 16 residues. Germline trimming cut 9 bases from V and 6 bases from J; bases unmatched to any gene: 10. The V gene's germline CDR1 is SNHLY and CDR2 FYNNEI. CDR3 sequence (DNA): TGTGCCAGGACCCGGACTAGCGGGGGGGTGGTGGATACGCAGTATTTT. Its protein product is CARTRTSGGVVDTQYF.

This clonotype was detected ten times or more. The chain joins TRBV10-2 to TRBJ1-1; tentatively, D is TRBD1 (5 bases). V gave up 10 bases and J gave up 3 bases, with 15 bases separating them. The length of the CDR3 is 13 residues. CDR1 and CDR2 from the germline V gene are WSHSY and SAAADI. The CDR3 region is CATTMGDHTEAFF. Here the CDR3 DNA reads TGCGCCACCACTATGGGGGATCACACTGAAGCTTTCTTT.